This T cell receptor (beta chain) was sequenced in a study of brain T cells in children with intractable seizures. Overall study results and limits: Pre- and post-surgery blood differed in depth, so pre-surgery absences may be undersampling. Only CDR3 sequence similarity suggested viral specificity, without known HCMV serostatus.

Only in-frame clones appear in the TCRdb table, and some are missing; sequencing was by immunoSEQ multiplex PCR. Counted here are 100,000 to 120,000 clones, 90% to 95% occurring once; the ten biggest clones make up around 4.1%. V lost 0 bases to trimming and J lost 2 bases, with 9 bases between them. The CDR3 consists of 15 residues. Germline V gives CDR1 SGHRS, CDR2 YFSETQ. Only cases whose brain tissue showed the highest T cell transcript signatures were sequenced. Pre-surgery treatment included at least one anti-epileptic drug. A word on this clone: The antigen remains unidentified.

The genes are TRBV5-1 and TRBJ2-1, with D possibly TRBD1 on 5 matching bases. The receptor was derived from a boy under two years old with hemimegalencephaly and intractable seizures. Here the sequenced sample was peripheral blood, taken at surgery. CDR3 loop: CASSLGLGAYNEQFF. Written as DNA, the CDR3 is TGCGCCAGCAGCTTGGGGCTAGGGGCCTACAATGAGCAGTTCTTC.